This T cell receptor (beta chain) stems from a study of T cell repertoires in cytomegalovirus infection. A few counts support this clonotype. Its antigen is undetermined. The V and J ends lost 7 bases and 5 bases respectively, with 15 bases between them. The germline gives CDR1 MNHNS, CDR2 SASEGT. The CDR3 covers 14 residues. One entry per CDR3 protein, called by TCRdb with MiXCR from the reads. Among roughly 860,000 distinct CDR3 sequences listed, approximately 30% were seen once. This receptor was taken from a human donor in good health (CMV status not recorded). Some clones in this sample may be carry-over from other donors' samples. The V gene is TRBV6-1, the J gene TRBJ1-5; D is unclear. Source: cultured CD8+ T cells from PBMCs, taken from culture after CMV antigen stimulation. The CDR3 is CASTPIYADQPQHF. CDR3 nucleotides: TGTGCCAGCACCCCTATCTACGCCGATCAGCCCCAGCATTTT.